These T cell receptor beta chains were read from a single sample in a study of cytomegalovirus exposure and HLA in healthy donors. Generated by immunoSEQ multiplex PCR, the TCRdb table keeps only in-frame clones and is missing some. The table shows around 100,000 clones, with 82% occurring only once. Sequences were obtained from PBMCs. These receptors were obtained from a woman between 18 and 29 years old in good health and CMV-seronegative. The CDR3 runs from the conserved cysteine through the conserved F or W. The order of the fields is CDR3 protein, CDR3 DNA, CDR3 length, V gene, D gene, J gene, clone size. The D gene is left open where the match is weak. Not all rows give a size; the values are once, few, many and, for expanded clones, a class.

CASSLGRERNTEAFF,TGTGCCAGCAGCTTAGGGCGGGAGAGGAACACTGAAGCTTTCTTT,15,TRBV7-9,NA,TRBJ1-1,NA
CASSDQGGKRGEQYF,TGCGCCAGCAGCGACCAAGGGGGGAAGCGGGGCGAGCAGTACTTC,15,TRBV5-1,NA,TRBJ2-7,NA
CASTKGGRQPQHF,TGTGCCAGCACCAAAGGGGGCAGACAGCCCCAGCATTTT,13,TRBV6-1,TRBD1,TRBJ1-5,NA
CASIPAAGEGYTF,TGTGCCAGCATTCCCGCCGCGGGGGAGGGCTACACCTTC,13,TRBV28,NA,TRBJ1-2,NA
CASSSYESNTEAFF,TGTGCCAGCAGTAGCTACGAGTCGAACACTGAAGCTTTCTTT,14,TRBV6-6,NA,TRBJ1-1,few
CASSPSGQPEKLFF,TGTGCCAGCAGTCCCTCGGGACAGCCGGAAAAACTGTTTTTT,14,TRBV28,TRBD1,TRBJ1-4,NA
CASSYMGGEKLFF,TGTGCCAGCAGTTACATGGGGGGGGAAAAACTGTTTTTT,13,TRBV6-5,NA,TRBJ1-4,few
CASSAVGSRDTQYF,TGTGCCAGCAGTGCGGTTGGGAGTCGAGATACGCAGTATTTT,14,TRBV28,NA,TRBJ2-3,NA
CASSFRASSGANVLTF,TGTGCCAGCAGCTTTCGAGCTAGCTCTGGGGCCAACGTCCTGACTTTC,16,TRBV7-6,NA,TRBJ2-6,few
CASSRQLAGNEQFF,TGCGCCAGCAGCCGGCAACTAGCGGGCAATGAGCAGTTCTTC,14,TRBV4-1,TRBD2,TRBJ2-1,NA
CASSQAQRQGDYGYTF,TGTGCCAGCAGCCAAGCCCAACGACAGGGTGACTATGGCTACACCTTC,16,TRBV4-2,TRBD1,TRBJ1-2,NA
CSVDRTYRVGTEAFF,TGCAGCGTTGACCGAACTTACAGGGTTGGCACTGAAGCTTTCTTT,15,TRBV29-1,NA,TRBJ1-1,NA
CASSPWDRGLAGPSHEQYF,TGCGCCAGCAGCCCCTGGGACAGGGGACTAGCGGGGCCCTCTCACGAGCAGTACTTC,19,TRBV5-1,TRBD2,TRBJ2-7,NA
CASSLERGGGETQYF,TGTGCCAGCAGCTTGGAAAGGGGGGGAGGAGAGACCCAGTACTTC,15,TRBV5-4,NA,TRBJ2-5,NA
CASSYSDRGLYEQYF,TGTGCCAGCAGTTACTCCGACAGGGGGCTGTACGAGCAGTACTTC,15,TRBV6-5,TRBD1,TRBJ2-7,NA
CAWSGGRGRDTEAFF,TGTGCCTGGAGTGGAGGCAGGGGGCGGGACACTGAAGCTTTCTTT,15,TRBV30,TRBD1,TRBJ1-1,NA
CASSLGDKSYGYTF,TGTGCCAGCAGCTTAGGGGACAAGAGCTATGGCTACACCTTC,14,TRBV7-9,NA,TRBJ1-2,NA